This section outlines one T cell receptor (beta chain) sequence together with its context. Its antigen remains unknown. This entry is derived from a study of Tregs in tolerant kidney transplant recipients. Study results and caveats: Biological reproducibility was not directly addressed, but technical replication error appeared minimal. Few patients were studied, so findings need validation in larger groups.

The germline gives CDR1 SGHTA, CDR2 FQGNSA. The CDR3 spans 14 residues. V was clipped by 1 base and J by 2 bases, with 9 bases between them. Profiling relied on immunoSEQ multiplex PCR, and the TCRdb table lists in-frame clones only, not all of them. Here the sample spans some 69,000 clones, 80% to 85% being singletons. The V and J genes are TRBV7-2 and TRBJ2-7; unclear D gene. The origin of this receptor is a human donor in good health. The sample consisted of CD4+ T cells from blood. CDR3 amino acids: CASSLEAPPYEQYF. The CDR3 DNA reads TGTGCCAGCAGCTTAGAGGCCCCTCCCTACGAGCAGTACTTC.